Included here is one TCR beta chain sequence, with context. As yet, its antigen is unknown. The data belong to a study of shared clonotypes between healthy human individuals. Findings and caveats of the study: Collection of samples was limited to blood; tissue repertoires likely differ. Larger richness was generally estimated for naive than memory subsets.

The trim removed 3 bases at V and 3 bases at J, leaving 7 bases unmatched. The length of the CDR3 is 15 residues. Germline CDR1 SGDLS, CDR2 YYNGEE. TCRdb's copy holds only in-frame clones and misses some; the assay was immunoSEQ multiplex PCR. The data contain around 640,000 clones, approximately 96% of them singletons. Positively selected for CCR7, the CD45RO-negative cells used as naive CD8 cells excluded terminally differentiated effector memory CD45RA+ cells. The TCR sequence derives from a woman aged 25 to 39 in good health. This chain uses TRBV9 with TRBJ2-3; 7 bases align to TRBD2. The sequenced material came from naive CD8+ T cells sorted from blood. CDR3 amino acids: CASSGWGGWTDTQYF. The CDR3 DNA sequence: TGTGCCAGCAGCGGCTGGGGGGGGTGGACAGATACGCAGTATTTT.